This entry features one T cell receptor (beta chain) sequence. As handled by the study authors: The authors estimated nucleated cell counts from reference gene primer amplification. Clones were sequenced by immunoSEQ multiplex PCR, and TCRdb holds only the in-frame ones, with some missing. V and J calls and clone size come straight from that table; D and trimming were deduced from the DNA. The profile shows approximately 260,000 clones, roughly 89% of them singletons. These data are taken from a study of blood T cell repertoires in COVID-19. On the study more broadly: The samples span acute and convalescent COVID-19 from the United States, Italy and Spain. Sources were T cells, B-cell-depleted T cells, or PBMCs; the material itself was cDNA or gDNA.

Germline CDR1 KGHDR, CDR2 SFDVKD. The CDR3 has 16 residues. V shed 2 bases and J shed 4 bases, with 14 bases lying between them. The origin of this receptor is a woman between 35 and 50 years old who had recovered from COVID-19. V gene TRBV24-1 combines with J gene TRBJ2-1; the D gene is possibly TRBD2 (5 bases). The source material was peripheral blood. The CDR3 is CATSDSREGEYNEQFF. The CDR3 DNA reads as TGTGCCACCAGTGATTCACGTGAGGGAGAGTACAATGAGCAGTTCTTC.